This TCR beta chain was identified in a study of neurological immune-mediated disorders. CDR3 length: 15 residues. V lost 0 bases and J 1 base, leaving 11 bases between the germline ends. Germline CDR1 is SGHRS and CDR2 is YFSETQ. This clonotype came up many times. What it recognizes is unknown. Notes on the study in general: No expanded-clone CDR3 amino acid sequence recurred across subjects, suggesting private TCR-beta repertoires.

Time point of the sample: longitudinal time-point 3. The group of healthy controls was made up of people who were blood bank volunteers in Maryland, USA. 5'RACE employing 10-nucleotide random UMIs yielded the cDNA. Each CDR3 protein is one row after TCRdb ran MiXCR on the 5' RACE reads. Of approximately 45,000 distinct CDR3 sequences in the sample, roughly 12% were seen once. The V gene is TRBV5-1, the J gene TRBJ2-7, with D possibly TRBD1 on 5 matching bases. The sequenced sample consisted of PBMCs. This sequence originates from a man aged 30 to 45 in good health. CDR3 region: CASSLEWGGSYEQYF. CDR3 in DNA: TGCGCCAGCAGCTTGGAATGGGGCGGTTCCTACGAGCAGTACTTC.